The 29 T cell receptor beta chains listed next were all sequenced from one sample in a study of monozygotic twins with inflammatory bowel disease. Each CDR3 protein gets one entry in TCRdb, which reprocessed the 5' RACE reads and gives no DNA. This specimen shows roughly 200,000 distinct CDR3 sequences; the ten leading clones hold around 1.5%. The sequenced sample was blood. The receptors originated from a human donor with ulcerative colitis or Crohn's disease, or a healthy co-twin of an affected twin (not recorded which).

The chain combines TRBV5-1 with TRBJ1-6. Germline V gene lookup returns CDR1 SGHRS and CDR2 YFSETQ. The CDR3 is 12 amino acids. CDR3 amino acids: CASSPEGSPLHF.

The V call is TRBV6-5, the J call TRBJ1-5. This CDR3 spans 17 amino acids. CDR1 and CDR2 from the germline V gene are MNHEY and SVGAGI. CDR3 amino acids: CASSFLRGRATNQPQHF.

This chain links TRBV20-1 with TRBJ1-1. The CDR3 is made up of 13 amino acids. Germline V CDR1 and CDR2: DFQATT, SNEGSKA (reference sequence). The CDR3 sequence is CSASDGGRTEAFF.

V usage is TRBV10-3 and J usage is TRBJ2-1; checking the TCRdb D call of TRBD2 is not possible without DNA. This CDR3 has 16 amino acids. Germline assignment: CDR1 ENHRY and CDR2 SYGVKD. CDR3: CAISESKRGGRTEQFF.

CDR3 residues: CASSLGPTGSNQPQHF. The V and J genes are TRBV5-1 and TRBJ1-5; TCRdb's D call, TRBD1, is unchecked because there is no DNA. This CDR3 has 16 amino acids. The germline V gene has CDR1 SGHRS and CDR2 YFSETQ.

The chain has TRBV29-1 and TRBJ2-7. CDR3 size: 11 residues. In germline, CDR1 is SQVTM, CDR2 ANQGSEA. The CDR3 protein is CSVEGRSEQYF.

The V and J genes are TRBV20-1 and TRBJ2-3; without DNA, the TCRdb call of TRBD2 cannot be checked. CDR3 length: 16 amino acids. The V gene's germline CDR1 is DFQATT and CDR2 SNEGSKA (reference sequence). CDR3 amino acids: CSAPAFSGGSTDTQYF.

The chain couples TRBV7-9 to TRBJ1-1; TCRdb returns TRBD1, unconfirmable since there is no DNA. Per germline, CDR1 SEHNR and CDR2 FQNEAQ (reference sequence). The CDR3 length is 13 residues. The CDR3 is CASSFGRGTEAFF.

The rearrangement links TRBV20-1 to TRBJ1-5; absent DNA, TCRdb's TRBD1 call cannot be checked. Germline V gene data show CDR1 as DFQATT and CDR2 as SNEGSKA (reference sequence). This CDR3 is built from 14 residues. The CDR3 is CSARATGGNQPQHF.

The chain combines TRBV4-1 with TRBJ1-2; the D gene TCRdb calls, TRBD1, cannot be checked with no DNA. The germline CDR1 and CDR2 sequences are MGHRA and YSYEKL. The CDR3 extends over 14 amino acids. CDR3 loop: CASSQDVAGLGYTF.

The gene calls are TRBV7-6 and TRBJ2-5. The CDR3 loop spans 14 amino acids. CDR1 and CDR2 (germline): SGHVS, FNYEAQ. The CDR3 loop is CASSQLLKKETQYF.

CDR3 region: CASSEGGTSYYEQYF. This chain links TRBV9 with TRBJ2-7; TCRdb reports TRBD1, a call that lacks DNA to check it against. The CDR3 loop spans 15 amino acids. Per germline, CDR1 SGDLS and CDR2 YYNGEE. Based on the CDR3 plus reference TRBV9 and TRBJ2-7, the full variable domain is DSGVTQTPKHLITATGQRVTLRCSPRSGDLSVYWYQQSLDQGLQFLIQYYNGEERAKGNILERFSAQQFPDLHSELNLSSLELGDSALYFCASSEGGTSYYEQYFGPGTRLTVT.

CDR3 loop: CASSFRAGGLNYGYTF. The chain combines TRBV11-3 with TRBJ1-2; TCRdb calls TRBD1, which cannot be checked without DNA. CDR1 SGHNT and CDR2 YENEEA come from the germline V gene. This CDR3 has 16 residues.

The chain has TRBV18 and TRBJ1-1. Germline CDR1 is KGHSH and CDR2 is LQKENI. The CDR3 totals 14 residues. CDR3 amino acids: CASSPLSTNPEAFF.

V is TRBV20-1 and J is TRBJ2-1. Germline CDR1 reads DFQATT; CDR2 reads SNEGSKA (reference sequence). This CDR3 is 14 amino acids long. This CDR3 reads CSARGRFAYNEQFF.

The CDR3 protein is CASNNRGIGYEQYF. The rearrangement joins TRBV12-3 or TRBV12-4 to TRBJ2-7; TCRdb indicates TRBD1, and absent DNA this call remains unverified. The length of the CDR3 is 14 residues.

The CDR3 loop reads CASRTGTAGSNQPQHF. The chain is built from TRBV19 and TRBJ1-5; the TCRdb D gene call, TRBD1, has no DNA to confirm it. CDR3 length: 16 amino acids. Germline V gives CDR1 LNHDA, CDR2 SQIVND (reference sequence).

CDR3 sequence: CASSYSGQAAGFEAFF. This sequence joins TRBV6-5 and TRBJ1-1; lacking DNA, the TRBD1 call made by TCRdb goes unchecked. Germline values: CDR1 MNHEY, CDR2 SVGAGI. This CDR3 is 16 amino acids long.

This chain links TRBV12-3 or TRBV12-4 with TRBJ2-6. This CDR3 is built from 16 residues. The CDR3 sequence: CASRLGFASGANVLTF.

This chain joins TRBV5-1 and TRBJ2-7; TCRdb reports TRBD1, a call that lacks DNA to check it against. The CDR3 covers 14 residues. CDR1 is SGHRS and CDR2 is YFSETQ in the germline V gene. CDR3 residues: CASSGSQGVYEQYF.

The chain combines TRBV20-1 with TRBJ2-3; TCRdb's assignment of TRBD1 cannot be checked, as there is no DNA. The germline V gene encodes CDR1 DFQATT and CDR2 SNEGSKA (reference sequence). The CDR3 length is 19 residues. This CDR3 is CSARGGFGPGRVVADTQYF.

This chain connects TRBV7-8 to TRBJ1-4; the D call from TCRdb, TRBD1, cannot be confirmed without DNA. Germline CDR1 and CDR2: SGHVS and FQNEAQ. The CDR3 consists of 18 residues. The CDR3 protein is CASRRQKGGWRKNEKLFF.

The chain uses TRBV24-1 and TRBJ1-2; TCRdb indicates TRBD1, and absent DNA this call remains unverified. CDR1 and CDR2 (germline): KGHDR, SFDVKD. The CDR3 contains 13 residues. This chain's CDR3 is CATSDSDSYGYTF.

This rearrangement joins TRBV2 to TRBJ1-4. CDR3 length equals 14 residues. CDR1 is SNHLY and CDR2 is FYNNEI in the germline V gene. Here the CDR3 reads CASSGGTANEKLFF. Drawing the rest from reference TRBV2 and TRBJ1-4, the complete variable domain is EPEVTQTPSHQVTQMGQEVILRCVPISNHLYFYWYRQILGQKVEFLVSFYNNEISEKSEIFDDQFSVERPDGSNFTLKIRSTKLEDSAMYFCASSGGTANEKLFFGSGTQLSVL.

The chain links TRBV20-1 to TRBJ1-4; TCRdb gives TRBD1 as the D gene, but with no DNA this cannot be confirmed. The CDR3 is made up of 13 amino acids. Germline V lookup: CDR1 DFQATT, CDR2 SNEGSKA (reference sequence). The CDR3 loop is CSASDERGQPMFF.

This CDR3 reads CASSFGVGYSNQPQHF. The chain carries TRBV12-3 or TRBV12-4 and TRBJ1-5. The length of the CDR3 is 16 residues.

The chain is built from TRBV12-3 or TRBV12-4 and TRBJ2-7; TCRdb indicates TRBD1, and absent DNA this call remains unverified. The CDR3 has 13 amino acids. CDR3 in amino acids: CASRRQGRDEQYF.

V and J are TRBV7-9 and TRBJ1-1. This CDR3 comprises 15 residues. Germline V gene sequence: CDR1 SEHNR, CDR2 FQNEAQ (reference sequence). CDR3 in amino acids: CASTEGRNKNTEAFF.

This CDR3 is CASSLIQGSSYEQYF. V usage is TRBV5-1 and J usage is TRBJ2-7. The germline V gene encodes CDR1 SGHRS and CDR2 YFSETQ. This CDR3 has 15 residues.